The entry below gives a single T cell receptor (beta chain) sequence along with its context. After thawing and overnight rest, PBMC were stained with GMM-loaded CD1B tetramer, viability dye and anti-CD3 for sorting. The lipid loaded on the CD1B tetramers was C32 glucose monomycolate from Rhodococcus equi. From each donor, some 90,000 tetramer-negative cells were sorted. This entry belongs to a study of T cells in tuberculosis. General observations from the study: Some low-affinity tetramer-binding T cells may be absent from this sample.

The CDR3 spans 16 residues. V lost 1 base to trimming and J lost 2 bases; unmatched junction nucleotides: 5. Germline V gene data show CDR1 as SGHTA and CDR2 as FQGNSA. The method was immunoSEQ multiplex PCR; TCRdb's version includes in-frame clones alone and lacks a portion of them. The sample shows approximately 59,000 clones, around 86% of them seen only once. This receptor was identified in an adult woman with latent tuberculosis. The sample taken for sequencing was CD1b-GMM tetramer-negative cells sorted from PBMCs. V usage is TRBV7-2 and J usage is TRBJ2-7; TRBD2 aligns across 10 bases. CDR3: CASSLGTSGGTYEQYF. The CDR3 DNA is TGTGCCAGCAGCTTAGGGACTAGCGGCGGTACCTACGAGCAGTACTTC.